This record concerns one TCR beta chain sequence. This sample was taken from a study of T cell changes during pregnancy in multiple sclerosis. Some clones are missing from TCRdb's copy, which holds only in-frame ones; the method was immunoSEQ multiplex PCR. The sample lists some 46,000 clones, about 91% seen once, with 2% to 2.5% in the top ten. This receptor was taken from a female donor with multiple sclerosis, enrolled in a pregnancy study. Here the sequenced sample was peripheral blood, taken in the third trimester of pregnancy.

The CDR3 reads CASSLGQGVGDTQYF. CDR3 bases: TGTGCCAGCAGTTTAGGGCAGGGGGTGGGAGATACGCAGTATTTT. V usage is TRBV27 and J usage is TRBJ2-3, with TRBD1 identical over 7 bases. Germline V CDR1 and CDR2: MNHEY, SMNVEV (reference sequence). The CDR3 totals 15 residues. Germline trimming cut 2 bases from V and 5 bases from J; bases unmatched to any gene: 7.